The 14 T cell receptor beta chains reported below all come from one sample, sequenced in a study of T-cell memory formation after mild COVID-19. Using its own MiXCR run on the 5' RACE reads, TCRdb lists one record per CDR3 protein. This table holds more than 300,000 distinct CDR3 sequences, 13% to 15% found once. The sample consisted of PBMCs or a T cell subset sorted from them (not recorded which). The receptors were sampled from a young man who had mild COVID-19 (a few samples of this study predate the infection). Cell type and time point are not known.

This clonotype was observed a few times. This chain connects TRBV4-3 to TRBJ2-3; D is perhaps TRBD1 (5 bases). CDR1 and CDR2 (germline): LGHNA, YSLEER. Trimming removed 1 base at V and 3 bases at J, with 11 bases between. There are 15 residues in the CDR3. The chain's CDR3 is CASSQVPRATDTQYF. The CDR3 nucleotides read TGCGCCAGCAGCCAAGTCCCCAGGGCAACAGATACGCAGTATTTT.

The chain couples TRBV6-2 or TRBV6-3 to TRBJ2-6; 8 bases are shared with TRBD1. CDR3 length: 17 amino acids. Losses at the gene ends were 4 bases for V and 0 bases for J; bases not matched to a gene: 5. CDR1 and CDR2 from the germline V gene are MNHEY and SVGEGT. CDR3 coding DNA: TGTGCCAGCAGTTCCCGGACAGGGCCCTCTGGGGCCAACGTCCTGACTTTC. Translating it yields CASSSRTGPSGANVLTF.

The chain couples TRBV6-2 or TRBV6-3 to TRBJ2-7; possible D gene TRBD2, 5 bases. Trimming shortened V by 8 bases and J by 3 bases, and 17 bases separated the two germline ends. CDR1 and CDR2 (germline): MNHEY, SVGEGT. CDR3 length equals 14 residues. CDR3 amino acids: CASFHQDSGYEQYF. DNA of the CDR3: TGTGCCAGCTTCCACCAGGACTCGGGCTACGAGCAGTACTTC.

The chain employs TRBV6-2 or TRBV6-3 and TRBJ2-7, with a tentative D call TRBD2 (5 bases). Trimming removed 1 base at V and 5 bases at J, with 9 bases between. The CDR3 has 13 amino acids. Germline CDR1 and CDR2: MNHEY and SVGEGT. The CDR3, as DNA: TGTGCCAGCAGTTACTTAGCGACCGACGAGCAGTACGTC. Residues: CASSYLATDEQYV.

The chain joins TRBV3-1 to TRBJ1-4, with a tentative D call TRBD1 (5 bases). The CDR3 totals 17 residues. Trimming took 4 bases from V and 10 from J, leaving 25 bases between them. CDR1 is LGHDT and CDR2 is YNNKEL in the germline V gene (reference sequence). As DNA, the CDR3 is TGTGCCAGCAGCCCCAAGAACCCGGGGCAGGACATCGGAAAACTGTTTTTT. Translated: CASSPKNPGQDIGKLFF.

The rearrangement uses TRBV5-5 and TRBJ2-1, with 9 bases lining up with TRBD1. Unmatched junction bases numbered 9, after V lost 4 bases and J lost 7 bases. This CDR3 is 15 amino acids long. Germline V CDR1 and CDR2: SGHKS, YYEKEE (reference sequence). CDR3 residues: CASSPIGTGRNEQFF. The CDR3 coding sequence is TGTGCCAGCAGCCCGATAGGGACAGGGCGGAATGAGCAGTTCTTC. The full variable domain, its missing parts supplied by reference TRBV5-5 and TRBJ2-1, is DAGVTQSPTHLIKTRGQQVTLRCSPISGHKSVSWYQQVLGQGPQFIFQYYEKEERGRGNFPDRFSARQFPNYSSELNVNALLLGDSALYLCASSPIGTGRNEQFFGPGTRLTVL.

This clonotype was recorded many times. The chain joins TRBV4-3 to TRBJ2-1; no clear D. V was cut by 3 bases and J by 6 bases, with 3 bases left in between. The CDR3 extends over 11 amino acids. Germline CDR1 is LGHNA and CDR2 is YSLEER. The CDR3 region is CASSQFNEQFF. CDR3 DNA: TGCGCCAGCAGCCAGTTCAATGAGCAGTTCTTC.

This chain links TRBV7-9 with TRBJ2-7; the D is unclear. Germline CDR1 is SEHNR and CDR2 is FQNEAQ (reference sequence). This CDR3 is built from 12 residues. V lost 4 bases, J lost 3 bases, and 7 bases lay in between. Here the CDR3 reads CASSSRDYEQYF. CDR3 sequence (DNA): TGTGCCAGCAGCTCCAGAGACTACGAGCAGTACTTC.

This clonotype has just a few counts. The chain uses TRBV6-2 or TRBV6-3 and TRBJ2-3, with TRBD1 as a possible D gene (7 bases). Germline assignment: CDR1 MNHEY and CDR2 SVGEGT. This CDR3 has 16 amino acids. Trimming took off 2 bases at V and 1 base at J, with 13 bases between the two ends. The CDR3 region is CASSYLTGEGTDTQYF. CDR3 nucleotides: TGTGCCAGCAGTTACCTTACAGGGGAGGGCACAGATACGCAGTATTTT.

This clonotype was seen many times. The chain recombines TRBV3-1 with TRBJ2-7; D assignment may be TRBD1 or TRBD2 (7 bases each). The V gene's germline CDR1 is LGHDT and CDR2 YNNKEL (reference sequence). V lost 1 base and J lost 7, with 17 bases in between. The CDR3 extends over 15 amino acids. CDR3 bases: TGTGCCAGCAGCCAAGCCCCAGGGGGGGCGGAGGAGCAGTACGTC. Its protein product is CASSQAPGGAEEQYV.

This clonotype turned up a few times. The chain combines TRBV4-3 with TRBJ2-5; 9 nucleotides align to TRBD1. V lost 4 bases and J lost 10; bases outside the gene matches: 10. The germline V gene has CDR1 LGHNA and CDR2 YSLEER. The CDR3 spans 14 residues. The CDR3 region has the DNA TGCGCCAGCAGCCCTAACGTGGGGACAGGGATCCAGTACTTC. This translates into CASSPNVGTGIQYF.

The DNA for the CDR3 is TGTGCCAGCAGCTTAAATAACAGGGTTGAAGCTTTCTTT. It translates to CASSLNNRVEAFF. The chain recombines TRBV7-3 with TRBJ1-1, with a tentative D call TRBD1 (6 bases). V was trimmed by 1 base and J by 7 bases, leaving 10 bases between them. Germline V gene data show CDR1 as SGHTA and CDR2 as FQGTGA. The CDR3 spans 13 residues.

This clonotype was counted between two and nine times. The rearrangement uses TRBV7-9 and TRBJ2-5; 12 nucleotides line up with TRBD1. Losses at the gene ends were 5 bases for V and 1 base for J; bases not matched to a gene: 5. This CDR3 is 16 amino acids long. Germline CDR1 and CDR2: SEHNR and FQNEAQ (reference sequence). The CDR3 is CASSRGDRGPQETQYF. CDR3 DNA: TGTGCCAGCAGCCGAGGGGACAGGGGGCCCCAAGAGACCCAGTACTTC.

The V call is TRBV5-1, the J call TRBJ2-1; D gene ambiguous. The CDR3 is 14 residues long. CDR1 and CDR2 from the germline V gene are SGHRS and YFSETQ. V was trimmed by 5 bases and J by 8 bases, leaving 17 bases between them. CDR3 DNA sequence: TGCGCCAGCAGTTCAAAGGTAGGGTACGATGAGCAGTTCTTC. Translation: CASSSKVGYDEQFF.